This T cell receptor (beta chain) was identified in a study of T cell responses to AZD1222 COVID-19 vaccine. Study outcomes and limitations: Repertoires were obtained only post-peak T cell response. Only a handful of AZD1222 recipients, more than five in all, had baseline seropositivity.

The V end was cut by 5 bases, the J end by 4 bases, with 14 bases between. CDR3 length: 15 amino acids. CDR1 is SGHNT, CDR2 YENEEA, per germline. Libraries were prepared by immunoSEQ multiplex PCR; TCRdb keeps only in-frame clonotypes and omits some of them. The sample holds tens of thousands of clones; around 88% are singletons and the top ten take 11%. Comments on this clone: Its antigen is unidentified.

V and J are TRBV11-3 and TRBJ2-2; unclear D gene. The source material was peripheral blood, sampled 28 days after the second AZD1222 dose. This TCR derives from an adult who received the AZD1222 COVID-19 vaccine. The DNA for the CDR3 is TGTGCCAGCAGCCAGCGTGCCTCTGGCACCGGGGAGCTGTTTTTT. It specifies CASSQRASGTGELFF. Full variable domain (missing parts from reference TRBV11-3 and TRBJ2-2): EAGVVQSPRYKIIEKKQPVAFWCNPISGHNTLYWYLQNLGQGPELLIRYENEEAVDDSQLPKDRFSAERLKGVDSTLKIQPAELGDSAVYLCASSQRASGTGELFFGEGSRLTVL.